The rows below give T cell receptor beta chains drawn from one sample of a study of shared clonotypes between healthy human individuals. Using immunoSEQ multiplex PCR, the repertoire was profiled, and TCRdb retains in-frame clones only, with some absent. The table shows hundreds of thousands of clones, with roughly four fifths occurring only once. Input material: PBMCs. These receptor sequences come from a woman aged 40-49 years in good health. Some clones in this sample may be carry-over from other donors' samples. CDR3s include the opening cysteine and the closing phenylalanine or tryptophan. Each record gives: clone size, V gene, J gene, CDR3 length, D gene, CDR3 protein, CDR3 DNA. The D gene is left open where the match is weak. Rows may omit the clone size; those that give it use once, few, many or a size class.

-	TRBV5-1	TRBJ2-3	14	TRBD1	CASSADRAPDTQYF	TGCGCCAGCAGCGCGGACAGGGCTCCAGATACGCAGTATTTT
once	TRBV5-4	TRBJ2-5	15	-	CASSLERVAQETQYF	TGTGCCAGCAGCTTGGAGCGGGTCGCCCAAGAGACCCAGTACTTC
-	TRBV10-2	TRBJ1-6	13	-	CATSGGSPGALHF	TGCGCCACCAGCGGGGGGTCCCCAGGAGCCCTCCACTTT
once	TRBV7-2	TRBJ2-2	13	-	CASSTYNTGELFF	TGTGCCAGCAGCACCTACAACACCGGGGAGCTGTTTTTT
few	TRBV18	TRBJ1-5	16	TRBD1	CASSEGQASSNQPQHF	TGTGCCAGCTCAGAAGGACAGGCATCTAGCAATCAGCCCCAGCATTTT
few	TRBV6-5	TRBJ2-7	15	-	CASRRDLSGTYEQYF	TGTGCCAGCAGGCGGGACTTAAGTGGAACCTACGAGCAGTACTTC
once	TRBV7-9	TRBJ1-2	14	TRBD1	CASSLAQGESGYTF	TGTGCCAGCAGCTTAGCTCAGGGGGAGAGCGGCTACACCTTC
-	TRBV29-1	TRBJ1-1	12	TRBD1	CSTGGSNTEAFF	TGCAGTACAGGGGGCTCAAACACTGAAGCTTTCTTT
-	TRBV5-1	TRBJ2-1	14	TRBD2	CASSDASGSSEQFF	TGCGCCAGCAGCGACGCTAGCGGGAGTAGTGAGCAGTTCTTC
-	TRBV28	TRBJ1-1	12	TRBD1	CASGRTGDKAFF	TGTGCCAGCGGAAGGACAGGGGATAAAGCTTTCTTT
-	TRBV29-1	TRBJ2-1	15	TRBD2	CSVRYSGDSYNEQFF	TGCAGCGTTCGGTATAGCGGGGACTCCTACAATGAGCAGTTCTTC
-	TRBV2	TRBJ2-3	14	TRBD2	CASTLAVSTDTQYF	TGTGCCAGCACACTAGCGGTTAGCACAGATACGCAGTATTTT
-	TRBV25-1	TRBJ1-1	15	-	CASSNLQGGNTEAFF	TGTGCCAGCAGTAATCTACAGGGTGGGAATACTGAAGCTTTCTTT
few	TRBV28	TRBJ1-5	13	-	CASSPSRSQPQHF	TGTGCCAGCAGTCCCAGCCGGAGCCAGCCCCAGCATTTT
-	TRBV6-1	TRBJ1-5	13	TRBD1	CASSNRGLQPQHF	TGTGCCAGCAGCAACAGGGGATTGCAGCCCCAGCATTTT
once	TRBV10-2	TRBJ2-7	14	-	CASRPGGTPYEQYF	TGCGCCAGCCGGCCTGGCGGGACCCCCTACGAGCAGTACTTC
-	TRBV23-1	TRBJ1-4	14	-	CASSQSGRGKKLFF	TGCGCCAGCAGTCAATCGGGCAGGGGCAAAAAACTGTTTTTT
-	TRBV6-5	TRBJ2-5	15	TRBD1	CASSYTTGVGETQYF	TGTGCCAGCAGTTATACGACAGGGGTAGGAGAGACCCAGTACTTC